Listed below are T cell receptor beta chains from one sample, sequenced in a study of vaccination effects on CD4 cells after COVID-19. These TCRs are of unknown antigen specificity. Here immunoSEQ multiplex PCR was the method, and the copy in TCRdb shows in-frame clones only, minus some. The data show about 73,000 clones, less than 75% seen once. Specimen: CD4+ T cells from PBMCs cultured without peptide, collected after COVID-19 vaccination. Receptors were obtained from a human donor who received a COVID-19 vaccine. Both conserved end residues are part of each CDR3.

>TRBV9|TRBJ2-3
CASSVDSGGADTQYF
>TRBV5-5|TRBJ2-3
CASSLFYGGTDTQYF
>TRBV5-1|TRBJ1-1
CASSWTVMNTEAFF
>TRBV2|TRBJ1-5
CASIAGLGQPQHF
>TRBV24-1|TRBJ2-4
CATSESSLTKNIQYF
>TRBV9|TRBJ1-1
CASSVGSLGGTEAFF
>TRBV6-1|TRBJ1-3
CASSEALGATGNTIYF
>TRBV6-5|TRBJ1-4
CASSPTFFEGEKLFF
>TRBV3-1/TRBV3-2|TRBJ2-1
CASSLTKGGYNEQFF
>TRBV9|TRBJ2-3
CASTRGNTDTQYF
>TRBV6-5|TRBJ1-5
CASKFSNQPQHF
>TRBV18|TRBJ2-1
CASSGTGGNEQFF
>TRBV3-1/TRBV3-2|TRBJ2-2
CASSHRTRKANTGELFF
>TRBV1|TRBJ1-1
CTSSLPNDGTVNTEAFF
>TRBV7-9|TRBJ2-3
CASSLAGPGTDTQYF
>TRBV7-2|TRBJ1-3
CASSSGAGNTIYF
>TRBV29-1|TRBJ1-2
CSVERTGDSYTF
>TRBV5-1|TRBJ2-4
CASSLGVAKNIQYF
>TRBV18|TRBJ1-5
CASRDNSNQPQHF
>TRBV6-5|TRBJ1-2
CASRSGTAYGYTF
>TRBV28|TRBJ1-5
CASSRSIGNQPQHF
>TRBV5-6|TRBJ1-4
CASSLFQARGELFF
>TRBV27|TRBJ2-1
CASSLYRANEQFF
>TRBV19|TRBJ2-3
CASSPTGGTDTQYF
>TRBV24-1|TRBJ2-1
CATSSPGRGLYNEQFF
>TRBV6-1|TRBJ2-1
CASSELGGGSPYNEQFF
>TRBV7-2|TRBJ2-3
CASSFDSSGTDTQYF
>TRBV12-3/TRBV12-4|TRBJ1-2
CASSPSGNYGYTF
>TRBV5-1|TRBJ1-5
CASSLAGAINQPQHF
>TRBV6-2/TRBV6-3|TRBJ2-5
CASSPRTGILETQYF
>TRBV10-3|TRBJ2-3
CAISEATGGRPTQYF
>TRBV9|TRBJ1-3
CASSDRDRGPGNTIYF
>TRBV7-8|TRBJ1-5
CASSSNGPRPQHF
>TRBV19|TRBJ1-5
CASSRVVFQPQHF
>TRBV6-2/TRBV6-3|TRBJ2-3
CASSDGTGGSLDTQYF
>TRBV5-1|TRBJ2-3
CATTNQGRFADDTQYF
>TRBV19|TRBJ1-1
CASSDRVMNTEAFF
>TRBV3-1/TRBV3-2|TRBJ1-5
CASSQDLTGYSNQPQHF
>TRBV28|TRBJ1-2
CATWALGNYGYTF
>TRBV7-6|TRBJ2-3
CASSFWTGSNADTQYF
>TRBV18|TRBJ1-1
CASSPTDRDVEAFF
>TRBV5-4|TRBJ2-1
CASGRAGTQGGSGEQFF
>TRBV13|TRBJ2-5
CASSLEREGTQYF
>TRBV18|TRBJ2-1
CASSQNREGNEQFF
>TRBV4-2|TRBJ2-1
CASSQDPRGAYNEQFF
>TRBV5-1|TRBJ2-4
CASSPGQGAKNIQYF
>TRBV12-3/TRBV12-4|TRBJ1-2
CATGQANYGYTF
>TRBV19|TRBJ1-5
CASSMGSWGDNQPQHF
>TRBV10-2|TRBJ1-5
CASSEIAGTQPQHF
>TRBV6-5|TRBJ1-5
CASRRDSPDQPQHF
>TRBV19|TRBJ1-6
CATRLTVRNSPLHF
>TRBV5-6|TRBJ1-1
CASSLGQGEAFF
>TRBV2|TRBJ2-1
CASIDRSSYNEQFF
>TRBV7-2|TRBJ2-5
CASRQGAGGYQETQYF
>TRBV5-1|TRBJ2-2
CASSLVAGGTGELFF
>TRBV19|TRBJ1-4
CASSVNRAPTNEKLFF
>TRBV24-1|TRBJ1-5
CATSDSGTVNQPQHF
>TRBV5-1|TRBJ2-1
CASSLGGTGGNEQFF
>TRBV23-1|TRBJ1-4
CASGKDRGGEKLFF
>TRBV29-1|TRBJ2-1
CSVDGTGGNEQFF